This T cell receptor (beta chain) was sequenced for a study of shared clonotypes between healthy human individuals. Study information: Two women and a few men aged 18 to 49 served as donors. Researchers assigned three CD4 naive, three CD4 memory, two CD8 naive and one CD8 memory plate to each donor. General observations from the study: Naive CD4 clonotypes overlapped across a handful of donors at about 5.3%.

Each PCR replicate from the sorted subsets contained around 0.2 ug DNA, which is about 31,000 T cell genomes. This table comes from immunoSEQ multiplex PCR, and its TCRdb copy is limited to in-frame clones, with some not included. The data hold 2 million to 3 million clones, with around nine tenths observed a single time. Germline-derived CDR1 and CDR2 are SGHTA and FQGNSA. With V trimmed by 1 base and J by 0 bases, 7 bases remained unmatched. The CDR3 sequence is 17 residues long. A remark on this clone: What it binds is not known.

The chain employs TRBV7-2 and TRBJ2-3, with 7 bases lining up with TRBD2. Material: naive CD4+ T cells sorted from blood. Subset of the sample: CD45RA+ positively selected. This clonotype originated in a young man in good health. Written as DNA, the CDR3 is TGTGCCAGCAGCTTAGAAGGTCGGACTAGTAGCACAGATACGCAGTATTTT. This gives the protein CASSLEGRTSSTDTQYF. Full variable domain (outside the CDR3, taken from reference TRBV7-2 and TRBJ2-3): GAGVSQSPSNKVTEKGKDVELRCDPISGHTALYWYRQSLGQGLEFLIYFQGNSAPDKSGLPSDRFSAERTGGSVSTLTIQRTQQEDSAVYLCASSLEGRTSSTDTQYFGPGTRLTVL.